The rows below give T cell receptor beta chains drawn from one sample of a study of blood T cell repertoires in COVID-19. Repertoires were generated with immunoSEQ multiplex PCR, while TCRdb's copy carries only in-frame clones and drops some. The data contain around 180,000 clones, 86% of them seen just once; the ten biggest clones take up roughly 20%. Sequencing used peripheral blood. All receptors derive from a man between 65 and 85 years old with active or convalescent COVID-19. Both conserved end residues are part of each CDR3. Each record gives: V gene, J gene, D gene, clone size, CDR3 protein, CDR3 DNA. The D gene is left open where the match is weak. The size field is filled for only some rows; it gives once, few, many or a size class.

>TRBV27|TRBJ2-3|TRBD2|NA
CASSLGVAGVVDTQYF
TGTGCCAGCAGTTTGGGAGTAGCGGGGGTTGTAGATACGCAGTATTTT
>TRBV5-1|TRBJ2-5|NA|NA
CASSLPRLRFQETQYF
TGCGCCAGCAGCTTGCCTAGACTGCGCTTCCAAGAGACCCAGTACTTC
>TRBV9|TRBJ2-3|TRBD2|NA
CASSVFSGRSDTQYF
TGTGCCAGCAGCGTATTCAGCGGGAGAAGTGATACGCAGTATTTT
>TRBV5-6|TRBJ2-1|TRBD1|NA
CASSPGTGSYNEQFF
TGTGCCAGCAGTCCAGGGACAGGCTCCTACAATGAGCAGTTCTTC
>TRBV6-5|TRBJ1-1|NA|NA
CASSTTHTEAFF
TGTGCCAGCAGCACAACACACACTGAAGCTTTCTTT
>TRBV27|TRBJ1-2|NA|NA
CASSLLGGRGYTF
TGTGCCAGCAGTTTACTAGGGGGTAGGGGCTACACCTTC
>TRBV6-2/TRBV6-3|TRBJ1-2|NA|NA
CASSSTGPTQLYGYTF
TGTGCCAGCAGCTCGACAGGTCCTACACAGCTCTATGGCTACACCTTC
>TRBV6-6|TRBJ1-2|NA|once
CASSLVGTTNYGYTF
TGTGCCAGCAGTTTAGTTGGGACAACTAACTATGGCTACACCTTC
>TRBV3-1/TRBV3-2|TRBJ2-1|NA|NA
CASSHAGVGGEQFF
TGTGCCAGCAGCCACGCAGGGGTCGGAGGTGAGCAGTTCTTC
>TRBV14|TRBJ1-6|TRBD1|NA
CASSQTQGGNSPLHF
TGTGCCAGCAGCCAGACCCAGGGGGGAAATTCACCCCTCCACTTT
>TRBV30|TRBJ1-2|NA|NA
CAWSVRYGYTF
TGTGCCTGGAGTGTCCGGTATGGCTACACCTTC